Listed here are 10 T cell receptor beta chains from one sample, sequenced in a study of cytomegalovirus exposure and HLA in healthy donors. The primer mix had 60 Vbeta and 13 Jbeta primers. Repertoires were generated with immunoSEQ multiplex PCR, while TCRdb's copy carries only in-frame clones and drops some. The sample yields 200,000 or so clones, around 80% seen once. Sequences were obtained from PBMCs. Receptors originate from a woman between 18 and 30 years old in good health and CMV-seropositive.

V usage is TRBV29-1 and J usage is TRBJ1-3, with no clear D. CDR3 length equals 12 residues. In germline, CDR1 is SQVTM, CDR2 ANQGSEA. The germline V and J ends were trimmed by 7 bases and 1 base, with 8 bases remaining between them. The CDR3 protein is CSAHSSGNTIYF. Written as DNA, the CDR3 is TGCAGCGCCCACAGTTCTGGAAACACCATATATTTT.

The chain joins TRBV9 to TRBJ1-4, with 9 bases aligning to TRBD1. V lost 2 bases and J lost 4; bases outside the gene matches: 9. CDR3 length equals 17 residues. The germline gives CDR1 SGDLS, CDR2 YYNGEE. DNA for the CDR3: TGTGCCAGCAGCGTGGCGGACAGGGGACGCTATAATGAAAAACTGTTTTTT. Amino acids: CASSVADRGRYNEKLFF.

This clone was counted a few times. This rearrangement joins TRBV6-5 to TRBJ1-4; 9 bases align to TRBD1. The J segment lost 8 bases and the V segment lost 7 bases, leaving 8 bases of the junction unmatched. Looked up from germline, CDR1 is MNHEY and CDR2 is SVGAGI. The CDR3 extends over 14 amino acids. In DNA, the CDR3 is TGTGCCAGCACCGCGGACAGGGGTGGGGAAAAACTGTTTTTT. Translated: CASTADRGGEKLFF.

V is TRBV9 and J is TRBJ2-7, with D perhaps matching TRBD2 (5 bases). Germline V CDR1 and CDR2: SGDLS, YYNGEE. Trimming removed 0 bases at V and 7 bases at J, with 17 bases between. This CDR3 is built from 15 residues. The CDR3 region is CASSVEEAPLGEQYF. For the CDR3, the DNA is TGTGCCAGCAGCGTAGAGGAGGCCCCCCTTGGAGAGCAGTACTTC.

This chain joins TRBV10-3 and TRBJ2-1, with D possibly being TRBD1 (5 bases). The CDR3 is made up of 15 amino acids. Per germline, CDR1 ENHRY and CDR2 SYGVKD. V dropped 6 bases and J dropped 0 bases, with 12 bases sitting between them. DNA of the CDR3: TGTGCCATCAGCCTATCAGGGTTCTCCTACAATGAGCAGTTCTTC. Its protein is CAISLSGFSYNEQFF.

The rearrangement joins TRBV7-3 to TRBJ2-2, with 9 bases aligning to TRBD2. The V segment lost 3 bases and the J segment 6 bases; nucleotides outside the gene matches: 2. Germline values: CDR1 SGHTA, CDR2 FQGTGA. The CDR3 runs 14 residues. The CDR3, as DNA: TGTGCCAGCAGCTTTGGCGGGGGGGCCGGGGAGCTGTTTTTT. Translated, it gives CASSFGGGAGELFF. The whole variable domain, filled in from reference TRBV7-3 and TRBJ2-2, reads GAGVSQTPSNKVTEKGKYVELRCDPISGHTALYWYRQSLGQGPEFLIYFQGTGAADDSGLPNDRFFAVRPEGSVSTLKIQRTERGDSAVYLCASSFGGGAGELFFGEGSRLTVL.

This chain links TRBV7-9 with TRBJ1-4, with D possibly being TRBD1 (5 bases). CDR1 and CDR2 from the germline V gene are SEHNR and FQNEAQ (reference sequence). V shed 5 bases and J shed 7 bases, with 20 bases lying between them. The CDR3 totals 16 residues. The CDR3 loop is CASSPTEGRYSEKLFF. For the CDR3, the DNA is TGTGCCAGCAGCCCGACGGAGGGGAGGTATTCTGAAAAACTGTTTTTT.

This chain connects TRBV7-9 to TRBJ2-1, with TRBD2 identical over 13 bases. Germline trimming cut 3 bases from V and 5 bases from J; bases unmatched to any gene: 1. The CDR3 is 15 residues long. The germline gives CDR1 SEHNR, CDR2 FQNEAQ (reference sequence). The CDR3 nucleotides are TGTGCCAGCAGCTTCGGACTAGCGGGAGACAATGAGCAGTTCTTC. Protein sequence: CASSFGLAGDNEQFF.

In its sample, this clone was seen a few times. The chain recombines TRBV7-2 with TRBJ2-1, with D possibly TRBD2 on 6 matching bases. The CDR3 extends over 15 amino acids. Germline V gives CDR1 SGHTA, CDR2 FQGNSA. V was shortened by 6 bases and J by 0 bases, with 12 bases between the two germline ends. The CDR3 protein is CASSHDGSSYNEQFF. The CDR3 region has the DNA TGTGCCAGCAGTCACGACGGGAGCTCCTACAATGAGCAGTTCTTC. The entire variable domain, with the rest obtained from reference TRBV7-2 and TRBJ2-1, is as follows: GAGVSQSPSNKVTEKGKDVELRCDPISGHTALYWYRQSLGQGLEFLIYFQGNSAPDKSGLPSDRFSAERTGGSVSTLTIQRTQQEDSAVYLCASSHDGSSYNEQFFGPGTRLTVL.

This clone has more than one count but fewer than ten. The chain is built from TRBV11-2 and TRBJ2-7; 11 bases agree with TRBD1. The CDR3 length is 14 residues. J gave up 3 bases and V 5 bases, and 3 bases lay outside the gene matches. CDR1 and CDR2 (germline): SGHAT, FQNNGV. CDR3 nucleotide sequence: TGTGCCAGCAGCGGGGGGACAGGGGGCTACGAGCAGTACTTC. Protein: CASSGGTGGYEQYF.